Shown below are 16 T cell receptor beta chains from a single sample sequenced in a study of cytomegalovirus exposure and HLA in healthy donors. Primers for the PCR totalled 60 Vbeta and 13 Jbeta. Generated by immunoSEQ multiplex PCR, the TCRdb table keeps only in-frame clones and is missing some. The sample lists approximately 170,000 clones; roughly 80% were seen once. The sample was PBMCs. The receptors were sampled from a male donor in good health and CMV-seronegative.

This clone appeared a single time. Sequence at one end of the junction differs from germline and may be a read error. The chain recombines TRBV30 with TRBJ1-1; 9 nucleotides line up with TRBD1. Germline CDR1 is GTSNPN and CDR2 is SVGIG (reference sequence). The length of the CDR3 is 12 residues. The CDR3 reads CARTGTGSTIPF. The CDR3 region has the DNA TGTGCCCGTACCGGGACAGGGAGCACAATTCCCTTT.

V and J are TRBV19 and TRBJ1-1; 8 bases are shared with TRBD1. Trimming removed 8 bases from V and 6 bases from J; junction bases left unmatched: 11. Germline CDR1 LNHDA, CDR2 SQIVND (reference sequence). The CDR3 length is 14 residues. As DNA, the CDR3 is TGTGCCAGTCGGTATCAGGGGGCGCGAGCTGAAGCTTTCTTT. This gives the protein CASRYQGARAEAFF.

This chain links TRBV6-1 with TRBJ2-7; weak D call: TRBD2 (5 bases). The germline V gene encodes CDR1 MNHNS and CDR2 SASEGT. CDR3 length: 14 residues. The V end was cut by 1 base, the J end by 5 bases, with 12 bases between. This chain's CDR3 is CASSEDNLGDEQYF. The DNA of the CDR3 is TGTGCCAGCAGTGAAGATAACCTCGGGGACGAGCAGTACTTC.

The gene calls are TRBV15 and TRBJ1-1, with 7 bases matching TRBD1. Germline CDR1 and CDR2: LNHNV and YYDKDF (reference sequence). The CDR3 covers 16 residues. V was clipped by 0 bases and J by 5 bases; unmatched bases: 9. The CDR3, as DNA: TGTGCCACCAGCAGAGATTGGGGCCAGGGGGGTACTGAAGCTTTCTTT. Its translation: CATSRDWGQGGTEAFF.

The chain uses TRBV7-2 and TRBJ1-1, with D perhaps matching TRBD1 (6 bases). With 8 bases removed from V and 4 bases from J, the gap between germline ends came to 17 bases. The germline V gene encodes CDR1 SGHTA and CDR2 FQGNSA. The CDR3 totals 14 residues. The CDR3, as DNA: TGTGCCAGCCAGGCTTGGGGGCAGGGCACTGAAGCTTTCTTT. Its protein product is CASQAWGQGTEAFF.

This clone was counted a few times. CDR3 bases: TGCAGCGGGAATCAGGGTAACACTGAAGCTTTCTTT. Translation: CSGNQGNTEAFF. This sequence joins TRBV29-1 and TRBJ1-1; D may be TRBD1 (5 bases). The germline V gene encodes CDR1 SQVTM and CDR2 ANQGSEA. Trimming shortened V by 7 bases and J by 2 bases, and 11 bases separated the two germline ends. The CDR3 sequence is 12 residues long.

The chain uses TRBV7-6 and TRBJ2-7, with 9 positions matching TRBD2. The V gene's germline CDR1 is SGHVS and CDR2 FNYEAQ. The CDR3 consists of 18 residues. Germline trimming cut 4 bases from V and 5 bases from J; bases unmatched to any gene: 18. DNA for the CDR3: TGTGCCAGCAGCTCCCTCCCCCTAACTAGCGGGTATGGAAACGAGCAGTACTTC. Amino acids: CASSSLPLTSGYGNEQYF. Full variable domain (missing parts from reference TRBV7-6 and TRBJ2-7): GAGVSQSPRYKVTKRGQDVALRCDPISGHVSLYWYRQALGQGPEFLTYFNYEAQQDKSGLPNDRFSAERPEGSISTLTIQRTEQRDSAMYRCASSSLPLTSGYGNEQYFGPGTRLTVT.

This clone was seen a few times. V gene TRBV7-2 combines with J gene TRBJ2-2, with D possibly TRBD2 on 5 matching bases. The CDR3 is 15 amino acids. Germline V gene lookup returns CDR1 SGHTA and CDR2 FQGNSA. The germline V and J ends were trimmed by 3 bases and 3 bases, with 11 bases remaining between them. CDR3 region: CASSFRRQDTGELFF. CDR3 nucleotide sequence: TGTGCCAGCAGCTTTCGGAGGCAGGACACCGGGGAGCTGTTTTTT.

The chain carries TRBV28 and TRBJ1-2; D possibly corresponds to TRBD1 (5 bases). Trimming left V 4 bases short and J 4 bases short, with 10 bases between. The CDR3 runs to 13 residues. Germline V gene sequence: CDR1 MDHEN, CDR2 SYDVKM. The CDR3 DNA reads TGTGCCAGCAGTTCAGGGTTCGTCTATGGCTACACCTTC. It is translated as CASSSGFVYGYTF.

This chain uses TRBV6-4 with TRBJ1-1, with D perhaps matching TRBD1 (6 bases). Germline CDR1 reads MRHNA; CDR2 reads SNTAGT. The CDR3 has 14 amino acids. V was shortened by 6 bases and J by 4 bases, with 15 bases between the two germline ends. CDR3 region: CASSPGTSSTEAFF. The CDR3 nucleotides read TGTGCCAGCAGCCCCGGGACATCCTCCACTGAAGCTTTCTTT.

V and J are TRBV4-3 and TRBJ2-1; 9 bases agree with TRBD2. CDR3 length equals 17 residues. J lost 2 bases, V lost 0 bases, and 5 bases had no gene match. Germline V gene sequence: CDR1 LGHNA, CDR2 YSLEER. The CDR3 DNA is TGCGCCAGCAGCCAAGACCGCGGGGGGGCCCCCTACAATGAGCAGTTCTTC. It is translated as CASSQDRGGAPYNEQFF.

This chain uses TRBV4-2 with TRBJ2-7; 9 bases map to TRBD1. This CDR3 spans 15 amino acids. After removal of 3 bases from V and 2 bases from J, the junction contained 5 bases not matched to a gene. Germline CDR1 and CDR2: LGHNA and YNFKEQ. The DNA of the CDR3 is TGTGCCAGCAGCCACTACAGGGGGCAGACCTACGAGCAGTACTTC. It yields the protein CASSHYRGQTYEQYF.

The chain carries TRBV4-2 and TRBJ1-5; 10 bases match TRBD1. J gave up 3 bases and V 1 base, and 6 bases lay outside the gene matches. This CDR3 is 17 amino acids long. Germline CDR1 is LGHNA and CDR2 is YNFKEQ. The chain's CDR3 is CASSQAGGTGVNQPQHF. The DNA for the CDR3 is TGTGCCAGCAGCCAAGCGGGCGGGACAGGGGTCAATCAGCCCCAGCATTTT.

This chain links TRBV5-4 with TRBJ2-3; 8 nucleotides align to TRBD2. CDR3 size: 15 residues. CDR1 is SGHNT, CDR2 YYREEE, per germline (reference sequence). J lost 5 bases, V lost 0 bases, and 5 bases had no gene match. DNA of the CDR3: TGTGCCAGCAGCTTGGGCCCAGCGGGAGTAGATACGCAGTATTTT. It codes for CASSLGPAGVDTQYF.

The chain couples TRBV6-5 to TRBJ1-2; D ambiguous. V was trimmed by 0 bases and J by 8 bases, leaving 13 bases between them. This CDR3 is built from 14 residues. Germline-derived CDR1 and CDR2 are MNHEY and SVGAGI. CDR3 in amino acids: CASSYSPQAEGYTF. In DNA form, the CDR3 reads TGTGCCAGCAGTTACTCGCCCCAGGCAGAAGGCTACACCTTC.

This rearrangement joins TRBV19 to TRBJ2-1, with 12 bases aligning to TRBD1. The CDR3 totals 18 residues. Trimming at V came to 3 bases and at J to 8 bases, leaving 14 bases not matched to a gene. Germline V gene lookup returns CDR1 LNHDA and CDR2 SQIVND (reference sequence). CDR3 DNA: TGTGCCAGTAGTATCCTTCCCGGGACAGGGGGCATGGTCTATGAGCAGTTCTTC. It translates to CASSILPGTGGMVYEQFF.